This TCR beta chain was sequenced for a study of CD8 T cells in Susac syndrome (dated by TCRdb to the late 2010s). The study in broad terms: The study used repertoire sequencing to test whether antigen drove CD8+ T cell activation and differentiation in Susac syndrome.

About this clonotype: Its antigen is unknown. No much larger clone exists at a distance of one base, and base qualities are not known.

What the study reported, not specific to this receptor: The study acknowledged that relatively few individuals were included in the TCR sequencing and HLA analysis.

Peripheral blood CD8+ and CD4+ T cells from healthy donors, Susac syndrome patients and multiple sclerosis patients were profiled by high-throughput TCR beta sequencing. Healthy donors were age- and sex-matched controls. CD8+ TEMRA cells were enriched by FACS, while bulk CD8+ and CD4+ T cells were purified by magnetic negative isolation. Blood was collected in EDTA tubes and processed within 24 hours, with PBMCs isolated through density gradient centrifugation. PBMCs destined for TCR sequencing were cryopreserved in liquid nitrogen and later thawed in a 37 °C water bath. The sorted or isolated CD4+, CD8+ and CD8+ TEMRA cells had a purity of 90% or higher. For this chain, trimming is 2 bases at the V end and 4 bases at the J end, and the number of junction bases without a gene match is 5. From the cysteine through the phenylalanine, the CDR3 covers 15 amino acids. Of all the DNA, just the CDR3 is kept, 45 bases in frame from base 1. Per the germline V gene, LGHNA is the CDR1 and YSLEER is the CDR2.

RNA was extracted using the RNeasy kit, and roughly 0.5 to 1 ug of the RNA was reverse transcribed with random hexamers. The immunoSEQ multiplex PCR assay, covering 54 Vbeta and 13 Jbeta segments, was used to amplify TCR beta CDR3 regions. PCR amplification bias was corrected by using a synthetic template baseline for primer optimization and computational correction. Per the authors' processing: Reads were annotated to V, D and J genes according to IMGT and were analyzed with immunoSEQ Analyzer, with only productive sequences retained. Clonality was calculated as one minus the Shannon entropy normalized by log2 of the number of productive unique sequences. Public and private clones were assessed among the 100 most prevalent clones of each patient and control. Susac-specific clones were defined as absent from healthy and MS cohorts, 1052 published viral clones and other ImmuneACCESS disease sequences. TCRdb reprocessed the public reads (quality trimming at Q25 with fastp, clone calling with MiXCR) and kept in-frame beta chains. Rows merge per CDR3 protein into single entries with the most common DNA and genes. The V and J calls and clone size come from TCRdb's table, not from the authors' own analysis. The sample has 150,000 to 200,000 distinct CDR3 sequences on record, approximately 96% of them singletons. More than 0.12% of the sample comes from the top ten.

The rearrangement joined TRBV4-3 to TRBJ2-3; TRBD1 aligns with 8 central bases. The sequence came from a human donor in good health. What was sequenced was CD4+ T cells from PBMCs. The DNA reads as follows: TGCGCCAGCAGCCAATCCGGACAGGGCTCAGATACGCAGTATTTT. It translates as CASSQSGQGSDTQYF.